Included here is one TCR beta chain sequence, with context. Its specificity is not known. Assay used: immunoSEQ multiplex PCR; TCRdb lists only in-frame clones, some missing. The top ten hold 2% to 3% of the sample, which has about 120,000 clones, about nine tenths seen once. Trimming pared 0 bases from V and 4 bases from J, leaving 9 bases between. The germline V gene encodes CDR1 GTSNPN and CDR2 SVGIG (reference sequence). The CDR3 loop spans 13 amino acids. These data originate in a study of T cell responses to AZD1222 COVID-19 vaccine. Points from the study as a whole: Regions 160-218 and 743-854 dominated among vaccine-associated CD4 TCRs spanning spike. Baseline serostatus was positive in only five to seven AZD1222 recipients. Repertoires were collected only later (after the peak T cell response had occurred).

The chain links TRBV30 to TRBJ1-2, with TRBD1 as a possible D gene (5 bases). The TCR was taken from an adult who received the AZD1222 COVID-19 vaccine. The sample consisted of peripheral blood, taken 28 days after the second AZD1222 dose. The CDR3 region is CAWSVVTVYGYTF. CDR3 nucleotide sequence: TGTGCCTGGAGTGTAGTGACAGTCTATGGCTACACCTTC.